This TCR beta chain was sequenced in a study of vaccination effects on CD4 cells after COVID-19. V lost 5 bases, J lost 0 bases, and 1 base stayed unmatched. The CDR3 is made up of 13 amino acids. Before sequencing took place, the ViraFEST assay used viral peptide pools to expand antigen-specific CD4+ T cells. Following 10 days of culture, CD4+ T cells were isolated. People in the vaccine group had not been infected with SARS-CoV-2 before, and their nucleocapsid antibodies were negative. At days 3 and 7, half of the medium was exchanged for IL-2 medium. In regard to this clone: The antigen is unknown.

TCRdb's table, derived via immunoSEQ multiplex PCR, lists solely in-frame clones and lacks some. The data hold tens of thousands of clones, with approximately 70% observed a single time. The sequence came from a human donor who received a COVID-19 vaccine. The V call is TRBV12-3 or TRBV12-4, the J call TRBJ2-7; the match to TRBD1 covers 7 bases. The sequenced sample was CD4+ T cells from PBMCs cultured with HCoV-NL63 spike peptides, obtained before COVID-19 vaccination. The chain's CDR3 is CASSRDSSYEQYF. CDR3 coding DNA: TGTGCCAGCAGTCGGGACAGCTCCTACGAGCAGTACTTC.